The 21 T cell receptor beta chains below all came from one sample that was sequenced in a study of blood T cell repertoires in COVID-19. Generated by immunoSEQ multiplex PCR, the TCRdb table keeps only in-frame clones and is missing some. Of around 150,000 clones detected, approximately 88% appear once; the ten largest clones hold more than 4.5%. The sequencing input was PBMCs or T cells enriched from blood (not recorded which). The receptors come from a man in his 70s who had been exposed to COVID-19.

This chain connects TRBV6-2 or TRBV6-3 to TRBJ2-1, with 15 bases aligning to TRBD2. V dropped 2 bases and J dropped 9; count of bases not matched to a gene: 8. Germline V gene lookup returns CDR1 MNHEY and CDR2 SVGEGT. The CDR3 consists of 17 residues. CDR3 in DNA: TGTGCCAGCAGTTACGCGGGACTAGCGGGAGGATCCGGTGAGCAGTTCTTC. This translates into CASSYAGLAGGSGEQFF.

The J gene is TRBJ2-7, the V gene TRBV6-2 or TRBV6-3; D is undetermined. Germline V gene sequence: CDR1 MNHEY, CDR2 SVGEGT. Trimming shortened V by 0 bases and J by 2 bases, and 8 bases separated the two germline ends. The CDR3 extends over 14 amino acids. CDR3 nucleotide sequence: TGTGCCAGCAGTTACTCTAACCCTACCTACGAGCAGTACTTC. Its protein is CASSYSNPTYEQYF.

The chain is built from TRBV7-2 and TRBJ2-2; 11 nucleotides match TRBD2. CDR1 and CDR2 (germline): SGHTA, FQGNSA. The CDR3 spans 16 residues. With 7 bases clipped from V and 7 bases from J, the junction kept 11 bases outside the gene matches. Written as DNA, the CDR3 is TGTGCCAGCACCGTGACTAGCGGGACCGTTGGCGGGGAGCTGTTTTTT. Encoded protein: CASTVTSGTVGGELFF. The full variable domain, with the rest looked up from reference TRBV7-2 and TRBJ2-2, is GAGVSQSPSNKVTEKGKDVELRCDPISGHTALYWYRQSLGQGLEFLIYFQGNSAPDKSGLPSDRFSAERTGGSVSTLTIQRTQQEDSAVYLCASTVTSGTVGGELFFGEGSRLTVL.

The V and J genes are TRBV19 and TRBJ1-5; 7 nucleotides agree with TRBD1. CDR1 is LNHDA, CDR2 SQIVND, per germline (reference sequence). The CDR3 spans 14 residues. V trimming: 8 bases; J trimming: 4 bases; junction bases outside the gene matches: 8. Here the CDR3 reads CASLSQGVNQPQHF. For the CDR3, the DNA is TGTGCCAGTCTGAGCCAGGGGGTGAATCAGCCCCAGCATTTT.

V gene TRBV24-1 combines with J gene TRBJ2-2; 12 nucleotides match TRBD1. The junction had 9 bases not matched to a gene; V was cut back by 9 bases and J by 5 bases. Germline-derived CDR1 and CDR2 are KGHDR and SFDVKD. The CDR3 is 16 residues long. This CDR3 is CATAKPGQGATGELFF. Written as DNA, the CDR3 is TGTGCCACCGCCAAGCCGGGACAGGGGGCAACCGGGGAGCTGTTTTTT.

The chain's CDR3 is CASSGQGIRETQYF. Written as DNA, the CDR3 is TGTGCCAGCAGTGGACAGGGTATACGAGAGACCCAGTACTTC. V gene TRBV2 combines with J gene TRBJ2-5, with TRBD1 identical over 7 bases. This CDR3 comprises 14 residues. Germline CDR1 and CDR2: SNHLY and FYNNEI. Trimming took 4 bases from V and 4 from J; bases not matched to a gene: 6.

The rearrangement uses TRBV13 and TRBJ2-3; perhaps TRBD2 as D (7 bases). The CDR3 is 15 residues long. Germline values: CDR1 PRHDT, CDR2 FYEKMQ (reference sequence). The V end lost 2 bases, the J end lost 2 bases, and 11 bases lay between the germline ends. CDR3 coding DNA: TGTGCCAGCAGCTTACGAGGGGGGGTCACAGATACGCAGTATTTT. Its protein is CASSLRGGVTDTQYF. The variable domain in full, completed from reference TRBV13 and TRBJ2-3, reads AAGVIQSPRHLIKEKRETATLKCYPIPRHDTVYWYQQGPGQDPQFLISFYEKMQSDKGSIPDRFSAQQFSDYHSELNMSSLELGDSALYFCASSLRGGVTDTQYFGPGTRLTVL.

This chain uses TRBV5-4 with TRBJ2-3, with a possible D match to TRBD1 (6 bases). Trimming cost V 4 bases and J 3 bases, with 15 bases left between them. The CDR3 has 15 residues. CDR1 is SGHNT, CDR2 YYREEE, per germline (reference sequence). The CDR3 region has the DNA TGTGCCAGCAGCCGAGGGGGAGTTGGAACAGATACGCAGTATTTT. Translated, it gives CASSRGGVGTDTQYF.

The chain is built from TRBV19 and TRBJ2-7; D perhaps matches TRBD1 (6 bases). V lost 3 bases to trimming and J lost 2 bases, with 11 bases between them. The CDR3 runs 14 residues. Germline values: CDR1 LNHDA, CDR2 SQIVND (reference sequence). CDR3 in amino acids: CASSIGRGPYEQYF. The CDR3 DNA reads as TGTGCCAGTAGTATCGGCAGGGGACCCTACGAGCAGTACTTC.

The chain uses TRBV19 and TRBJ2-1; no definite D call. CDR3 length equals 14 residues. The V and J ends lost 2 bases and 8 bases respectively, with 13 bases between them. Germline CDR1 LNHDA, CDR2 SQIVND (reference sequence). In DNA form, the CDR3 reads TGTGCCAGTAGTATATTGGCCCCCCGCTATGAGCAGTTCTTC. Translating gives CASSILAPRYEQFF.

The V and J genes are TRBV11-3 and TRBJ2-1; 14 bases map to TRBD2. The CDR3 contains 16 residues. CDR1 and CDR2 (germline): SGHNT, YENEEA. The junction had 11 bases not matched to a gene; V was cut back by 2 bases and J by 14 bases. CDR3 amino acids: CASSLRLAGGPSHKFF. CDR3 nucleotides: TGTGCCAGCAGCTTACGACTAGCGGGAGGGCCAAGTCATAAGTTCTTC.

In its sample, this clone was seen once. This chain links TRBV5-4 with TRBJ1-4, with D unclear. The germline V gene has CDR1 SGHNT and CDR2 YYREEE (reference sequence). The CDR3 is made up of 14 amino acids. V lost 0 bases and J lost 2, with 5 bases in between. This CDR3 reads CASSLANTNEKLFF. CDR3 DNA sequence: TGTGCCAGCAGCTTGGCAAATACTAATGAAAAACTGTTTTTT.

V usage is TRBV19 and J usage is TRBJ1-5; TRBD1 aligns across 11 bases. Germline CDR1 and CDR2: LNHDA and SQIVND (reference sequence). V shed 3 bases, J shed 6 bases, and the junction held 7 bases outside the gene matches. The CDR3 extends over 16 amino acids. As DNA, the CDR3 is TGTGCCAGTAGTATCTATGGACAGGGGGCGGGTCAGCCCCAGCATTTT. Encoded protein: CASSIYGQGAGQPQHF.

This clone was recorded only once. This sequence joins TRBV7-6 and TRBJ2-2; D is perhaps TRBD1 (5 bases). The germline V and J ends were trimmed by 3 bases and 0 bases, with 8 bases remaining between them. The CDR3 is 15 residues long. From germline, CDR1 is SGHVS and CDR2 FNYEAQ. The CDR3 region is CASSLGQTNTGELFF. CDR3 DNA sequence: TGTGCCAGCAGCTTGGGGCAGACGAACACCGGGGAGCTGTTTTTT.

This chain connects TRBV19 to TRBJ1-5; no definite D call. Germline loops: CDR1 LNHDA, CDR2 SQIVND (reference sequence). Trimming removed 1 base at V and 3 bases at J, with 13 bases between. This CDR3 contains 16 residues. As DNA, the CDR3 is TGTGCCAGTAGTATAGGGCCTGAGAGGGTCAATCAGCCCCAGCATTTT. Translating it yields CASSIGPERVNQPQHF. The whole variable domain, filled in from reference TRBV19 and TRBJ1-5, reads DGGITQSPKYLFRKEGQNVTLSCEQNLNHDAMYWYRQDPGQGLRLIYYSQIVNDFQKGDIAEGYSVSREKKESFPLTVTSAQKNPTAFYLCASSIGPERVNQPQHFGDGTRLSIL.

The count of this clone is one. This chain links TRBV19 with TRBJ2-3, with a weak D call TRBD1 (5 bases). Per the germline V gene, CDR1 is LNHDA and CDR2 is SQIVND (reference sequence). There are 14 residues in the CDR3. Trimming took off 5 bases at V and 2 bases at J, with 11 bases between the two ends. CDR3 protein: CASSDSLNTDTQYF. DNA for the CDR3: TGTGCCAGTAGTGACAGTTTAAACACAGATACGCAGTATTTT.

This CDR3 reads CASSLLDIQYF. DNA of the CDR3: TGTGCCAGCAGTCTACTAGACATTCAGTACTTC. J is TRBJ2-4 and V is TRBV28; perhaps TRBD2 as D (5 bases). Germline CDR1 is MDHEN and CDR2 is SYDVKM. V dropped 5 bases and J dropped 8 bases, with 7 bases sitting between them. The CDR3 is 11 amino acids. Using reference TRBV28 and TRBJ2-4 for the parts outside the CDR3, the full variable domain is DVKVTQSSRYLVKRTGEKVFLECVQDMDHENMFWYRQDPGLGLRLIYFSYDVKMKEKGDIPEGYSVSREKKERFSLILESASTNQTSMYLCASSLLDIQYFGAGTRLSVL.

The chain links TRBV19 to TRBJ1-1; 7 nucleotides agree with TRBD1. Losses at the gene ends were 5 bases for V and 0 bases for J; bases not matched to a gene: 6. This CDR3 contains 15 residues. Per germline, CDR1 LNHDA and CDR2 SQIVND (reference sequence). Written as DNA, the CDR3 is TGTGCCAGTAGTCCCTGGACAGGCATGAACACTGAAGCTTTCTTT. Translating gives CASSPWTGMNTEAFF.

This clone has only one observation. The CDR3 DNA is TGTGCCAGCAGTGCAAGCGGCTACACCTTC. It codes for CASSASGYTF. The chain links TRBV12-3 or TRBV12-4 to TRBJ1-2; D is undetermined. V was trimmed by 5 bases and J by 8 bases, leaving 6 bases between them. The CDR3 runs to 10 residues.

The CDR3 nucleotides read TGTGCCAGCAGTGAAAATCAGGGGAATCAGCCCCAGCATTTT. Its protein is CASSENQGNQPQHF. The V call is TRBV2, the J call TRBJ1-5; maybe TRBD1 (6 bases). This CDR3 region has 14 residues. Germline CDR1 reads SNHLY; CDR2 reads FYNNEI. V lost 2 bases to trimming and J lost 4 bases, with 9 bases between them.

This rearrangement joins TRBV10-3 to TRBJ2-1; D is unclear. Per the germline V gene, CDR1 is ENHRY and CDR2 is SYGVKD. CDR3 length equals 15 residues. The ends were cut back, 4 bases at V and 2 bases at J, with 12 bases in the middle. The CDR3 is CAISVSHTTYNEQFF. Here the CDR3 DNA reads TGTGCCATCAGTGTTAGCCACACAACCTACAATGAGCAGTTCTTC.